This TCR beta chain is from a study of T cells of healthy individuals. Germline V lookup: CDR1 KGHSH, CDR2 LQKENI. The V end was cut by 3 bases, the J end by 3 bases, with 6 bases between. The CDR3 consists of 13 residues. TCRdb independently ran MiXCR on the 5' RACE reads; one entry per CDR3 protein. This sample yields about 41,000 distinct CDR3 sequences, of which 3.5% to 5.5% are seen a single time; under 10% belongs to the top ten. The V gene is TRBV18, the J gene TRBJ1-5, with D uncertain. This receptor was identified in a human donor in good health. As DNA, the CDR3 is TGTGCCAGCTCACCGGAATTCAATCAGCCCCAGCATTTT. It translates to CASSPEFNQPQHF.